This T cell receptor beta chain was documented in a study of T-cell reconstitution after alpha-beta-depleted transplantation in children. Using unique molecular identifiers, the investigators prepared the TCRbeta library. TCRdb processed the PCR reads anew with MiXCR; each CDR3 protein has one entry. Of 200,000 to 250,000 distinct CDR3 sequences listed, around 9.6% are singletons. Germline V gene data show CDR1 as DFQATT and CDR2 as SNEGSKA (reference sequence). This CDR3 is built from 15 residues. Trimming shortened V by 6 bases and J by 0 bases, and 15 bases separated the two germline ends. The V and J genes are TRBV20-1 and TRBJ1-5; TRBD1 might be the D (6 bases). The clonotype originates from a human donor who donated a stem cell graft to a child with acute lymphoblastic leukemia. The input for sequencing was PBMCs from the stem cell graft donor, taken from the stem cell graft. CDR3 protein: CSADVGGFSNQPQHF. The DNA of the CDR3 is TGCAGTGCCGACGTGGGGGGCTTTAGCAATCAGCCCCAGCATTTT.